One T cell receptor beta chain is described in this entry. The antigen remains unidentified. These data belong to a study of cytomegalovirus exposure and HLA in healthy donors. Primers: 60 Vbeta forward and 13 Jbeta reverse. Profiling relied on immunoSEQ multiplex PCR, and the TCRdb table lists in-frame clones only, not all of them. Among 100,000 to 150,000 clones listed, around 80% were seen once. General study points: In a later analysis, the majority of CMV-associated beta chains seemingly showed HLA restriction.

Per germline, CDR1 LGHNA and CDR2 YNFKEQ. Germline trimming cut 0 bases from V and 3 bases from J; bases unmatched to any gene: 2. The CDR3 totals 15 residues. The rearrangement links TRBV4-2 to TRBJ2-1; 7 bases agree with TRBD1. The source is a man aged 25 to 40 in good health and CMV-seropositive. The sample taken for sequencing was PBMCs. The CDR3 loop is CASSQEGTDYNEQFF. The CDR3 DNA is TGTGCCAGCAGCCAAGAGGGGACAGACTACAATGAGCAGTTCTTC.